The 18 T cell receptor beta chains presented below share a single source sample, sequenced in a study of CD8+CD57+ T cells in acquired aplastic anemia. Sequenced patients had shown CD8+CD57+ cell expansion by flow cytometry. TCR beta VDJ and CDR3 were profiled, and genomic DNA was the template. In TCRdb, the reads were re-called with MiXCR into one record per CDR3 protein. The data show approximately 98,000 distinct CDR3 sequences, about 66% seen once. Sequences were obtained from sorted CD4+, CD8+, or CD8+CD57+ T cells (not recorded which) from PBMCs. The receptors here all came from a human donor with aplastic anemia.

The chain combines TRBV7-9 with TRBJ2-7, with 8 nucleotides matching TRBD1. V lost 7 bases to trimming and J lost 1 base; unmatched junction nucleotides: 9. CDR1 SEHNR and CDR2 FQNEAQ come from the germline V gene (reference sequence). The CDR3 extends over 15 amino acids. CDR3 coding DNA: TGTGCCAGCACCCCCCTTCAGGGGGCTTCCTACGAGCAGTACTTC. Its translation: CASTPLQGASYEQYF.

This chain joins TRBV7-6 and TRBJ2-7, with 7 bases matching TRBD1. V was clipped by 1 base and J by 3 bases; unmatched bases: 3. Germline V lookup: CDR1 SGHVS, CDR2 FNYEAQ. This CDR3 region has 14 residues. The CDR3: CASSLEGQIYEQYF. CDR3 DNA sequence: TGTGCCAGCAGCTTAGAGGGACAGATCTACGAGCAGTACTTC.

This chain connects TRBV20-1 to TRBJ1-5; 7 bases fit TRBD1. Germline CDR1 is DFQATT and CDR2 is SNEGSKA (reference sequence). Trimming cost V 5 bases and J 5 bases; bases outside gene matches: 6. The CDR3 totals 13 residues. CDR3: CSARKGADQPQHF. CDR3 DNA sequence: TGCAGTGCTCGTAAGGGGGCAGATCAGCCCCAGCATTTT.

The DNA for the CDR3 is TGCAGTCTGCGGGGGAGGGCGGCAGATACGCAGTATTTT. Residues: CSLRGRAADTQYF. This chain links TRBV29-1 with TRBJ2-3; 7 bases fit TRBD2. From germline, CDR1 is SQVTM and CDR2 ANQGSEA. CDR3 length: 13 residues.

The chain is built from TRBV20-1 and TRBJ1-1; no definite D call. Germline CDR1 is DFQATT and CDR2 is SNEGSKA (reference sequence). The CDR3 extends over 11 amino acids. CDR3 in amino acids: CGRWSLTEAFF. In nucleotides, the CDR3 is TGCGGAAGGTGGTCATTAACTGAAGCTTTCTTT.

This chain uses TRBV10-3 with TRBJ2-2; D unclear. The CDR3 spans 11 residues. In germline, CDR1 is ENHRY, CDR2 SYGVKD. The germline V and J ends were trimmed by 10 bases and 7 bases, with 10 bases remaining between them. In DNA, the CDR3 is TGTGCCACTCGAGAAGTCGGGGAGCTGTTTTTT. Translating gives CATREVGELFF.

V and J are TRBV7-9 and TRBJ1-4; TRBD1 matches 7 bases. V lost 5 bases, J lost 7 bases, and 7 bases stayed unmatched. Germline assignment: CDR1 SEHNR and CDR2 FQNEAQ (reference sequence). The CDR3 spans 14 residues. CDR3 sequence reads: CASSQGQLGEKLFF. In DNA, the CDR3 is TGTGCCAGCAGCCAGGGACAGCTCGGTGAAAAACTGTTTTTT.

The chain uses TRBV6-4 and TRBJ2-2, with TRBD2 matching 8 bases. With V trimmed by 5 bases and J by 4 bases, 3 bases remained unmatched. Germline V CDR1 and CDR2: MRHNA, SNTAGT. The CDR3 spans 14 residues. CDR3 DNA: TGTGCCAGCAGTACCGGGACTAGCACCGGGGAGCTGTTTTTT. Amino acid sequence: CASSTGTSTGELFF.

The chain combines TRBV7-8 with TRBJ2-5, with 9 bases identical to TRBD2. Germline CDR1 is SGHVS and CDR2 is FQNEAQ. V trimming: 11 bases; J trimming: 4 bases; junction bases outside the gene matches: 8. This CDR3 has 13 residues. This CDR3 is CAWTTSGGETQYF. The CDR3 coding sequence is TGTGCCTGGACGACTAGCGGCGGAGAGACCCAGTACTTC. Full variable domain (missing parts from reference TRBV7-8 and TRBJ2-5): GAGVSQSPRYKVAKRGQDVALRCDPISGHVSLFWYQQALGQGPEFLTYFQNEAQLDKSGLPSDRFFAERPEGSVSTLKIQRTQQEDSAVYLCAWTTSGGETQYFGPGTRLLVL.

This clonotype was counted many times. The chain couples TRBV7-9 to TRBJ1-1; TRBD1 is a possible D gene (5 bases). The germline V gene has CDR1 SEHNR and CDR2 FQNEAQ (reference sequence). The CDR3 spans 15 residues. Trimming stripped 0 bases from V and 3 bases from J, with 11 bases between. The CDR3, as DNA: TGTGCCAGCAGCTTAGCGGCAGGGTTGGACACTGAAGCTTTCTTT. It yields the protein CASSLAAGLDTEAFF.

The table lists this clonotype with a count of one. CDR3 nucleotides: TGCAGCGTGCTTACCGCCGGGACAGGGTCTTACGAGCAGTACTTC. Its protein product is CSVLTAGTGSYEQYF. V is TRBV29-1 and J is TRBJ2-7, with 9 bases matching TRBD1. The V gene's germline CDR1 is SQVTM and CDR2 ANQGSEA. Trimming removed 6 bases from V and 4 bases from J; junction bases left unmatched: 13. The length of the CDR3 is 15 residues.

The chain couples TRBV24-1 to TRBJ1-4; D not certain. CDR1 and CDR2 from the germline V gene are KGHDR and SFDVKD. The CDR3 extends over 13 amino acids. Trimming pared 2 bases from V and 10 bases from J, leaving 10 bases between. CDR3 loop: CATSDSWEPKLFF. Here the CDR3 DNA reads TGTGCCACCAGTGATTCCTGGGAGCCAAAACTGTTTTTT.

Written as DNA, the CDR3 is TGCAGTGCTAAGGACGGCCGGGACTATGGCTACACCTTC. Residues: CSAKDGRDYGYTF. The chain links TRBV20-1 to TRBJ1-2; D is unclear. In germline, CDR1 is DFQATT, CDR2 SNEGSKA (reference sequence). Between the trimmed V and J ends, which lost 4 bases and 3 bases, there was a span of 12 bases. The CDR3 length is 13 residues.

This chain uses TRBV20-1 with TRBJ2-4, with 8 bases matching TRBD1. V shed 2 bases and J 8 bases; nucleotides not matched to a gene: 8. CDR3 length equals 14 residues. Looked up from germline, CDR1 is DFQATT and CDR2 is SNEGSKA (reference sequence). The CDR3 loop is CSARQGAEGDIQYF. CDR3 coding DNA: TGCAGTGCTAGACAGGGGGCCGAGGGTGACATTCAGTACTTC.

The V gene is TRBV7-8, the J gene TRBJ1-1, with D unclear. CDR3 size: 13 residues. V was cut by 5 bases and J by 6 bases, with 13 bases left in between. Per the germline V gene, CDR1 is SGHVS and CDR2 is FQNEAQ. The CDR3 DNA sequence: TGTGCCAGCAGCCCCTCGGCAAAGGCTGAAGCTTTCTTT. It yields the protein CASSPSAKAEAFF. Drawing the rest from reference TRBV7-8 and TRBJ1-1, the complete variable domain is GAGVSQSPRYKVAKRGQDVALRCDPISGHVSLFWYQQALGQGPEFLTYFQNEAQLDKSGLPSDRFFAERPEGSVSTLKIQRTQQEDSAVYLCASSPSAKAEAFFGQGTRLTVV.

The chain couples TRBV6-1 to TRBJ1-2, with no clear D. The CDR3 sequence is 13 residues long. CDR1 and CDR2 from the germline V gene are MNHNS and SASEGT. V lost 1 base, J lost 4 bases, and 7 bases lay in between. CDR3 nucleotides: TGTGCCAGCAGTGAAGGGCTAAGCTATGGCTACACCTTC. Translated, it gives CASSEGLSYGYTF.

This chain links TRBV7-8 with TRBJ1-1; D remains ambiguous. CDR3 size: 12 residues. The germline gives CDR1 SGHVS, CDR2 FQNEAQ. V was pared by 1 base and J by 7 bases, with 7 bases between. The CDR3 nucleotides read TGTGCCAGCAGCTTAGGGGATATTGAAGCTTTCTTT. This sequence encodes CASSLGDIEAFF.

The table lists this clonotype with many counts. This chain uses TRBV7-9 with TRBJ1-1; D is perhaps TRBD1 (5 bases). Germline-derived CDR1 and CDR2 are SEHNR and FQNEAQ (reference sequence). The CDR3 is 17 residues long. Trimming pared 5 bases from V and 5 bases from J, leaving 24 bases between. The CDR3 reads CASSSRDDSVVGTEAFF. The CDR3 DNA reads TGTGCCAGCAGCAGCCGGGACGATTCCGTTGTTGGGACTGAAGCTTTCTTT.